These T cell receptor beta chains were read from a single sample in a study of lymphopenia after photon versus proton radiotherapy. Sequenced by immunoSEQ multiplex PCR; TCRdb stores in-frame clones only, minus some. The table lists around 33,000 clones, approximately 92% of them singletons. This specimen was peripheral blood, taken from a patient treated with proton-based radiotherapy. The source of these receptors is a woman aged 70 to 79 with pancreatic cancer. Some clones in this sample may be carry-over from other donors' samples. CDR3s include the opening cysteine and the closing phenylalanine or tryptophan. The D gene is left open where the match is weak. Clone sizes are given selectively: once, few, many, or a class where the clone is expanded.

d_call j_call v_call clone_size cdr3_aa cdr3_nt
- TRBJ2-7 TRBV21-1 - CASRVDTYYEQYF TGTGCCAGCAGGGTAGACACTTACTACGAGCAGTACTTC
- TRBJ2-2 TRBV6-1 - CASSDLFGGAGELFF TGTGCCAGCAGTGACTTATTTGGTGGGGCCGGGGAGCTGTTTTTT
TRBD1 TRBJ1-2 TRBV15 - CATAGTGGFYGYTF TGTGCCACCGCCGGGACAGGAGGGTTCTATGGCTACACCTTC
- TRBJ2-1 TRBV5-1 - CASSPGSAGYNEQFF TGCGCCAGCAGCCCCGGAAGCGCCGGCTACAATGAGCAGTTCTTC
TRBD1 TRBJ2-3 TRBV7-3 few CASSLEAGQGIFSSTDTQYF TGTGCCAGCAGCTTGGAGGCCGGACAGGGCATCTTTTCTAGCACAGATACGCAGTATTTT
- TRBJ2-6 TRBV6-1 - CASSVGASSSGANVLTF TGTGCCAGCAGTGTGGGAGCCAGTAGCTCTGGGGCCAACGTCCTGACTTTC
- TRBJ2-2 TRBV28 once CASSFLEGAGELFF TGTGCCAGCAGTTTCCTCGAGGGGGCCGGGGAGCTGTTTTTT
- TRBJ2-5 TRBV2 - CASSDLTIQETQYF TGTGCCAGCAGTGATTTGACTATCCAAGAGACCCAGTACTTC
- TRBJ2-2 TRBV30 - CAWSRGRANTGELFF TGTGCCTGGAGCAGGGGCAGGGCGAACACCGGGGAGCTGTTTTTT
- TRBJ1-2 TRBV30 - CAWSRSGVEGYTF TGTGCCTGGAGTAGGTCAGGGGTGGAGGGCTACACCTTC
TRBD1 TRBJ2-5 TRBV28 - CASSLWVQGALGETQYF TGTGCCAGCAGTTTATGGGTTCAGGGGGCCCTGGGGGAGACCCAGTACTTC
- TRBJ1-4 TRBV28 - CASCLSATNEKLFF TGTGCCAGCTGCCTGAGTGCAACTAATGAAAAACTGTTTTTT
- TRBJ2-7 TRBV29-1 - CSTAGGPYEQYF TGCAGCACCGCTGGCGGACCCTACGAGCAGTACTTC
TRBD1 TRBJ2-7 TRBV4-1 - CASSLRDRAYEQYF TGCGCCAGCAGCCTACGGGACAGGGCCTACGAGCAGTACTTC
- TRBJ1-1 TRBV21-1 - CASSRVDGPIRENTEAFF TGTGCCAGCAGCAGGGTGGACGGGCCGATCCGAGAGAACACTGAAGCTTTCTTT
TRBD2 TRBJ2-5 TRBV13 - CASSSRLAGTEYQETQYF TGTGCCAGCAGCTCCCGACTAGCGGGGACCGAGTACCAAGAGACCCAGTACTTC
TRBD2 TRBJ2-3 TRBV11-2 - CASRRGETSGSSTDTQYF TGTGCCAGCAGACGCGGGGAGACTAGCGGATCTAGCACAGATACGCAGTATTTT
- TRBJ2-7 TRBV28 - CASKETADYEQYF TGTGCCAGCAAGGAGACGGCTGATTACGAGCAGTACTTC
TRBD2 TRBJ2-7 TRBV18 - CASSRGGSGYEQYF TGTGCCAGCTCTCGGGGGGGGTCTGGCTACGAGCAGTACTTC
- TRBJ2-3 TRBV14 - CASSLGSGADTQYF TGTGCCAGCAGCCTCGGGTCCGGCGCAGATACGCAGTATTTT
- TRBJ2-1 TRBV6-4 - CASSDSIRGNEQFF TGTGCCAGCAGTGACTCAATTAGGGGCAATGAGCAGTTCTTC
- TRBJ1-1 TRBV18 - CASSPSTATEAFF TGTGCCAGCTCACCATCTACGGCCACTGAAGCTTTCTTT
TRBD1 TRBJ2-1 TRBV6-1 - CASPRTGDSYNEQFF TGTGCCAGCCCCCGGACAGGAGACTCCTACAATGAGCAGTTCTTC
- TRBJ1-4 TRBV6-5 - CASSTTSGLGEKLFF TGTGCCAGCAGTACCACCTCGGGGTTGGGTGAAAAACTGTTTTTT
TRBD2 TRBJ2-1 TRBV4-2 - CASSSSSLAGEIEQFF TGTGCCAGCAGCTCTTCTAGCCTAGCGGGAGAGATTGAGCAGTTCTTC
TRBD2 TRBJ2-1 TRBV7-6 - CASSLSAGGSYNEQFF TGTGCCAGCAGCTTATCGGCGGGAGGGTCCTACAATGAGCAGTTCTTC
- TRBJ2-1 TRBV30 few CAWKGGGNEQFF TGTGCCTGGAAAGGGGGGGGAAATGAGCAGTTCTTC
- TRBJ1-2 TRBV28 - CASSLGPVYGYTF TGTGCCAGCAGTTTAGGGCCGGTCTATGGCTACACCTTC
TRBD2 TRBJ2-3 TRBV5-1 - CASSWRTSVSTDTQYF TGCGCCAGCAGCTGGAGGACTAGCGTGAGCACAGATACGCAGTATTTT
TRBD1 TRBJ1-4 TRBV30 - CAWSRPGGDEKLFF TGTGCCTGGAGTAGACCAGGGGGGGATGAAAAACTGTTTTTT
- TRBJ1-3 TRBV7-5 once CARRPDITRASGNTIYF TGTGCCAGAAGACCCGATATCACCCGAGCCTCTGGAAACACCATATATTTT
- TRBJ1-2 TRBV4-1 once CASSQDVEGNYGYTF TGCGCCAGCAGCCAAGATGTGGAGGGGAACTATGGCTACACCTTC
- TRBJ2-2 TRBV18 - CASSPQASSTGELFF TGTGCCAGCTCACCTCAAGCTAGTAGCACCGGGGAGCTGTTTTTT
TRBD1 TRBJ1-2 TRBV10-3 - CAISRDRENGYTF TGTGCCATCAGTCGGGACAGAGAGAATGGCTACACCTTC
TRBD2 TRBJ2-3 TRBV11-2 - CASSASGGAFANTQYF TGTGCCAGCAGCGCCTCGGGGGGAGCCTTCGCAAATACGCAGTATTTT
TRBD1 TRBJ2-2 TRBV7-3 - CASSFGQAGTGELFF TGTGCCAGCAGCTTCGGACAGGCTGGGACCGGGGAGCTGTTTTTT
TRBD2 TRBJ2-7 TRBV29-1 - CSVGDGLAGDYEQYF TGCAGCGTTGGTGATGGACTAGCGGGAGACTACGAGCAGTACTTC
TRBD1 TRBJ1-4 TRBV4-1 - CASSYIGTANEKLFF TGCGCCAGCAGCTATATCGGGACAGCTAATGAAAAACTGTTTTTT
- TRBJ1-1 TRBV7-3 - CASSLSPDYTEAFF TGTGCCAGCAGCTTAAGTCCAGACTACACTGAAGCTTTCTTT
TRBD1 TRBJ2-2 TRBV5-1 - CASSHRTGESGELFF TGCGCCAGCAGCCACCGGACAGGGGAGTCCGGGGAGCTGTTTTTT
- TRBJ1-6 TRBV2 few CASSADRPSSYNSPLHF TGTGCCAGCAGTGCCGACAGGCCAAGCTCCTATAATTCACCCCTCCACTTT